This TCR beta chain is from a study of cytomegalovirus exposure and HLA in healthy donors. Whole-study results and caveats: Further analysis, carried out later, found HLA-associated TCR beta chains more clonally expanded than equally common other chains. Indistinguishable V segments such as TRBV6-2 and TRBV6-3 were excluded.

Germline V gene lookup returns CDR1 SGHRS and CDR2 YFSETQ. The CDR3 is made up of 13 amino acids. Concerning this clone itself: Its antigen is not known. Relative to the germline gene, one junction end is altered; a read error may explain this.

13 Jbeta primers and 60 Vbeta primers were used for the PCR. Original methodology: An analysis performed later counted about 80 million unique TCR beta chains (roughly 11 million of them shared). Sequencing was performed with immunoSEQ multiplex PCR; in TCRdb, only in-frame clones are kept and a portion is missing. V and J calls and clone size come straight from that table; D and trimming were deduced from the DNA. The record lists some 82,000 clones, of which the ten most abundant hold around 1.1%. J is TRBJ2-5 and V is TRBV5-1, with 7 bases that match TRBD2. This receptor was taken from a young woman in good health and CMV-seronegative. The sample consisted of PBMCs. Written as DNA, the CDR3 is TGCGCCAGCAGCGGGAGGGTACGGGAGAACCAGTACTTC. Translation: CASSGRVRENQYF. The full variable domain, its missing parts supplied by reference TRBV5-1 and TRBJ2-5, is KAGVTQTPRYLIKTRGQQVTLSCSPISGHRSVSWYQQTPGQGLQFLFEYFSETQRNKGNFPGRFSGRQFSNSRSEMNVSTLELGDSALYLCASSGRVRENQYFGPGTRLLVL.